The sequence of this T cell receptor beta chain was determined in a study of blood T cell repertoires in COVID-19. Study-wide background: The cDNA or gDNA used as material had been derived from T cells, B-cell-depleted T cells, or PBMCs.

This CDR3 is built from 13 residues. Trimming removed 10 bases from V and 6 bases from J; junction bases left unmatched: 10. Germline CDR1 and CDR2: ENHRY and SYGVKD. As handled by the study authors: Quantification of nucleated cells was approximated via reference gene primer amplification. Libraries were prepared by immunoSEQ multiplex PCR; TCRdb keeps only in-frame clonotypes and omits some of them. D and trimming were read from the DNA, whereas the V and J calls and clone size are those reported in that table. The sample shows 30,000 or so clones, about 81% of them seen only once. This TCR derives from a man aged 80 or over with acute or convalescent COVID-19. The sample taken for sequencing was peripheral blood. The chain is built from TRBV10-3 and TRBJ2-3; 7 nucleotides align to TRBD2. CDR3 sequence reads: CATWAGVTDTQYF. CDR3 nucleotide sequence: TGTGCCACTTGGGCGGGGGTTACGGATACGCAGTATTTT.